Below are 30 T cell receptor beta chains sequenced from a single sample in a study of shared clonotypes between healthy human individuals. Positively selected for CCR7, the CD45RO-negative cells used as naive CD8 cells excluded terminally differentiated effector memory CD45RA+ cells. TCRdb's copy holds only in-frame clones and misses some; the assay was immunoSEQ multiplex PCR. Here the sample spans around 610,000 clones, 95% to 97% being singletons. Material: naive CD8+ T cells sorted from blood. These receptors originate from a woman aged 25 to 39 in good health.

This chain links TRBV30 with TRBJ2-1; 7 bases agree with TRBD2. The CDR3 runs 15 residues. Trimming cost V 4 bases and J 5 bases; bases outside gene matches: 11. Germline V gene data show CDR1 as GTSNPN and CDR2 as SVGIG (reference sequence). CDR3 DNA: TGTGCCTGGACGAGTGGAACTAGCGCCCACAATGAGCAGTTCTTC. Protein product: CAWTSGTSAHNEQFF.

The V call is TRBV5-6, the J call TRBJ2-7; D gene unclear. This CDR3 region has 15 residues. Trimming removed 0 bases at V and 0 bases at J, with 10 bases between. Germline CDR1 reads SGHDT; CDR2 reads YYEEEE. The CDR3 bases are TGTGCCAGCAGCTTGGGTGGTCTAAGCTCCTACGAGCAGTACTTC. This sequence encodes CASSLGGLSSYEQYF.

The V gene is TRBV7-9, the J gene TRBJ2-5; 10 bases are a match to TRBD1. The CDR3 spans 14 residues. Germline CDR1 is SEHNR and CDR2 is FQNEAQ (reference sequence). The ends lost 5 bases at V and 3 bases at J; junction bases unmatched: 3. The CDR3 protein is CASSPGTGEETQYF. CDR3 sequence (DNA): TGTGCCAGCAGCCCGGGGACAGGGGAAGAGACCCAGTACTTC.

This clone was seen only once. The chain couples TRBV29-1 to TRBJ2-3; no firm D call. The CDR3 totals 10 residues. Germline V gene sequence: CDR1 SQVTM, CDR2 ANQGSEA. Trimming took 5 bases from V and 5 from J, leaving 5 bases between them. The CDR3 reads CSVQVDTQYF. Written as DNA, the CDR3 is TGCAGCGTTCAAGTAGATACGCAGTATTTT.

This clone has just one count. The genes are TRBV6-4 and TRBJ1-5, with D uncertain. V was trimmed by 2 bases and J by 6 bases, leaving 5 bases between them. The germline gives CDR1 MRHNA, CDR2 SNTAGT. The CDR3 covers 12 residues. The CDR3 loop reads CASSDESQPQHF. For the CDR3, the DNA is TGTGCCAGCAGTGACGAGAGTCAGCCCCAGCATTTT.

Concerning this clone: Additional DNA sequences in this sample encode the identical CDR3. The V gene is TRBV9, the J gene TRBJ2-7; D perhaps matches TRBD2 (6 bases). V lost 0 bases and J 3 bases, leaving 7 bases between the germline ends. This CDR3 has 13 amino acids. In germline, CDR1 is SGDLS, CDR2 YYNGEE. The DNA for the CDR3 is TGTGCCAGCAGCGTAGACGGGAGCTACGAGCAGTACTTC. As protein: CASSVDGSYEQYF. The full variable domain, completed using reference TRBV9 and TRBJ2-7, is DSGVTQTPKHLITATGQRVTLRCSPRSGDLSVYWYQQSLDQGLQFLIQYYNGEERAKGNILERFSAQQFPDLHSELNLSSLELGDSALYFCASSVDGSYEQYFGPGTRLTVT.

V and J are TRBV4-1 and TRBJ2-3; a weak D match, TRBD2 (5 bases). The CDR3 spans 17 residues. Trimming took 4 bases from V and 6 from J, leaving 23 bases between them. Germline assignment: CDR1 MGHRA and CDR2 YSYEKL. The DNA for the CDR3 is TGCGCCAGCAGCCGAACGCCCGGACTGGAAGTCCTGGATACGCAGTATTTT. This codes for CASSRTPGLEVLDTQYF.

The gene calls are TRBV7-2 and TRBJ2-7, with 13 nucleotides matching TRBD2. The CDR3 has 18 amino acids. With V trimmed by 1 base and J by 4 bases, 10 bases remained unmatched. Germline values: CDR1 SGHTA, CDR2 FQGNSA. The CDR3 DNA is TGTGCCAGCAGCTTAGAGACGCGACTAGCGGGAGGCGGTTACGAGCAGTACTTC. Its translation: CASSLETRLAGGGYEQYF.

The chain is built from TRBV4-2 and TRBJ2-1; 10 bases agree with TRBD2. CDR3 length equals 17 residues. Germline assignment: CDR1 LGHNA and CDR2 YNFKEQ. V lost 0 bases to trimming and J lost 7 bases; unmatched junction nucleotides: 9. The CDR3 sequence is CASSQDPLAGEWNEQFF. Written as DNA, the CDR3 is TGTGCCAGCAGCCAAGATCCGCTAGCGGGGGAGTGGAATGAGCAGTTCTTC.

The J gene is TRBJ1-5, the V gene TRBV7-9, with D maybe TRBD1 (5 bases). V gave up 1 base and J gave up 7 bases, with 11 bases separating them. The germline gives CDR1 SEHNR, CDR2 FQNEAQ (reference sequence). This CDR3 comprises 14 residues. The CDR3 sequence: CASSLEAGLQPQHF. CDR3 DNA: TGTGCCAGCAGCTTAGAGGCAGGGCTGCAGCCCCAGCATTTT.

The genes are TRBV2 and TRBJ1-3, with D possibly being TRBD1 (6 bases). The CDR3 totals 13 residues. V shed 10 bases and J shed 4 bases, with 14 bases lying between them. CDR1 is SNHLY and CDR2 is FYNNEI in the germline V gene. CDR3 in amino acids: CAIKTGLGNTIYF. CDR3 in DNA: TGTGCCATAAAAACAGGGCTAGGAAACACCATATATTTT.

The rearrangement links TRBV7-3 to TRBJ2-7, with no clear D. CDR1 and CDR2 from the germline V gene are SGHTA and FQGTGA. Trimming removed 0 bases from V and 5 bases from J, with 14 bases in between. The CDR3 is made up of 15 amino acids. CDR3 in DNA: TGTGCCAGCAGCTTAACGGGTGGACCTGGGGACGAGCAGTACTTC. Translating gives CASSLTGGPGDEQYF.

The V gene is TRBV5-4, the J gene TRBJ1-2, with a weak D call TRBD1 (5 bases). Between the trimmed V and J ends, which lost 2 bases and 5 bases, there was a span of 16 bases. This CDR3 is built from 15 residues. The germline V gene encodes CDR1 SGHNT and CDR2 YYREEE (reference sequence). As DNA, the CDR3 is TGTGCCAGCAGCTTCGCGGGAGGGACCCCATATGGCTACACCTTC. It codes for CASSFAGGTPYGYTF.

This clone was seen just once. This chain joins TRBV28 and TRBJ2-1, with D hard to call. Trimming stripped 3 bases from V and 2 bases from J, with 11 bases between. The germline CDR1 and CDR2 sequences are MDHEN and SYDVKM. The CDR3 is 15 residues long. The CDR3 region has the DNA TGTGCCAGCAGTTTGAACCCGGGCACCTACAATGAGCAGTTCTTC. This sequence encodes CASSLNPGTYNEQFF.

The CDR3 sequence is CASSSDKADSNYGYTF. The CDR3 DNA reads TGTGCCAGCAGTTCTGATAAAGCGGACAGCAACTATGGCTACACCTTC. The chain employs TRBV28 and TRBJ1-2; tentative D call: TRBD1 (6 bases). CDR1 MDHEN and CDR2 SYDVKM come from the germline V gene. Trimming removed 4 bases from V and 2 bases from J, with 17 bases in between. The CDR3 sequence is 16 residues long.

The chain couples TRBV28 to TRBJ2-1; D not certain. There are 15 residues in the CDR3. In germline, CDR1 is MDHEN, CDR2 SYDVKM. Trimming pared 3 bases from V and 5 bases from J, leaving 14 bases between. CDR3 sequence (DNA): TGTGCCAGCAGTTTCTCAGTGCTACCCGACAATGAGCAGTTCTTC. As protein: CASSFSVLPDNEQFF. Full variable domain (outside the CDR3, taken from reference TRBV28 and TRBJ2-1): DVKVTQSSRYLVKRTGEKVFLECVQDMDHENMFWYRQDPGLGLRLIYFSYDVKMKEKGDIPEGYSVSREKKERFSLILESASTNQTSMYLCASSFSVLPDNEQFFGPGTRLTVL.

This clone was seen only a few times. The gene calls are TRBV19 and TRBJ1-5; D gene ambiguous. V lost 10 bases, J lost 0 bases, and 10 bases lay in between. This CDR3 spans 13 amino acids. CDR1 and CDR2 from the germline V gene are LNHDA and SQIVND (reference sequence). CDR3 bases: TGTGCCACTACCGGGTATAGCAATCAGCCCCAGCATTTT. Protein product: CATTGYSNQPQHF.

This rearrangement joins TRBV13 to TRBJ1-2; D may be TRBD1 (5 bases). CDR3 size: 13 residues. The V end was cut by 5 bases, the J end by 3 bases, with 10 bases between. Germline values: CDR1 PRHDT, CDR2 FYEKMQ (reference sequence). CDR3 in amino acids: CASSPREDYGYTF. The CDR3 DNA sequence: TGTGCCAGCAGCCCCAGGGAGGACTATGGCTACACCTTC. Full variable domain (remainder filled in from reference TRBV13 and TRBJ1-2): AAGVIQSPRHLIKEKRETATLKCYPIPRHDTVYWYQQGPGQDPQFLISFYEKMQSDKGSIPDRFSAQQFSDYHSELNMSSLELGDSALYFCASSPREDYGYTFGSGTRLTVV.

The rearrangement uses TRBV5-1 and TRBJ2-7; maybe TRBD1 (7 bases). The ends were cut back, 0 bases at V and 1 base at J, with 11 bases in the middle. The CDR3 length is 15 residues. In germline, CDR1 is SGHRS, CDR2 YFSETQ. CDR3 loop: CASSLAAGGSYEQYF. The CDR3 DNA is TGCGCCAGCAGCTTGGCGGCAGGGGGGTCCTACGAGCAGTACTTC.

This chain connects TRBV11-2 to TRBJ2-1; 8 bases match TRBD2. The J segment lost 3 bases and the V segment lost 3 bases, leaving 4 bases of the junction unmatched. CDR3 length: 15 amino acids. Germline lookup yields CDR1 SGHAT and CDR2 FQNNGV. The CDR3 bases are TGTGCCAGCAGCTTTTCGGGACTAGTCTACAATGAGCAGTTCTTC. This gives the protein CASSFSGLVYNEQFF.

Comment on this clone: Other DNA sequences of this sample code for an identical CDR3. The chain carries TRBV20-1 and TRBJ2-7; 9 bases fit TRBD2. The CDR3 covers 11 residues. Germline V gene sequence: CDR1 DFQATT, CDR2 SNEGSKA (reference sequence). The junction had 2 bases not matched to a gene; V was cut back by 5 bases and J by 6 bases. The CDR3 DNA follows: TGCAGTGCTTCGACTAGCGGCGAGCAGTACTTC. Residues: CSASTSGEQYF.

This chain connects TRBV7-9 to TRBJ1-5; D unresolved. Trimming pared 5 bases from V and 5 bases from J, leaving 10 bases between. The CDR3 is 13 amino acids. The V gene's germline CDR1 is SEHNR and CDR2 FQNEAQ (reference sequence). The CDR3 spells CASSKSGDQPQHF. Written as DNA, the CDR3 is TGTGCCAGCAGCAAATCGGGCGATCAGCCCCAGCATTTT.

The chain links TRBV10-3 to TRBJ1-1; D gene unclear. V gave up 4 bases and J gave up 2 bases, with 11 bases separating them. The germline V gene has CDR1 ENHRY and CDR2 SYGVKD. This CDR3 contains 14 residues. The CDR3 DNA follows: TGTGCCATCAGTGGTGGAACCCAAAACACTGAAGCTTTCTTT. Protein sequence: CAISGGTQNTEAFF.

V gene TRBV6-5 combines with J gene TRBJ2-7; D unclear. V dropped 0 bases and J dropped 2 bases, with 5 bases sitting between them. Germline lookup yields CDR1 MNHEY and CDR2 SVGAGI. CDR3 size: 13 residues. CDR3 DNA: TGTGCCAGCAGTTACTCCCAGGCCTACGAGCAGTACTTC. Translation gives CASSYSQAYEQYF.

V gene TRBV7-9 combines with J gene TRBJ2-5, with TRBD1 matching 7 bases. V lost 5 bases to trimming and J lost 2 bases; unmatched junction nucleotides: 5. Germline-derived CDR1 and CDR2 are SEHNR and FQNEAQ (reference sequence). The CDR3 contains 14 residues. The CDR3 region has the DNA TGTGCCAGCAGCCCTGGGACAGCTCAAGAGACCCAGTACTTC. Encoded protein: CASSPGTAQETQYF.

The rearrangement uses TRBV28 and TRBJ1-2; 7 bases align to TRBD1. The CDR3 is made up of 16 amino acids. Germline V gene data show CDR1 as MDHEN and CDR2 as SYDVKM. With 4 bases clipped from V and 3 bases from J, the junction kept 11 bases outside the gene matches. CDR3 DNA sequence: TGTGCCAGCAGTTCCCCGTACAGGGGAAAGTACTATGGCTACACCTTC. It codes for CASSSPYRGKYYGYTF.

The rearrangement links TRBV6-1 to TRBJ1-1; no firm D call. The V end lost 8 bases, the J end lost 0 bases, and 7 bases lay between the germline ends. Germline lookup yields CDR1 MNHNS and CDR2 SASEGT. The CDR3 has 12 residues. CDR3 in amino acids: CASLALNTEAFF. Here the CDR3 DNA reads TGTGCCAGCCTTGCTTTGAACACTGAAGCTTTCTTT.

The rearrangement uses TRBV5-6 and TRBJ1-4; TRBD1 aligns across 7 bases. V dropped 3 bases and J dropped 0; count of bases not matched to a gene: 5. This CDR3 has 16 amino acids. The germline V gene encodes CDR1 SGHDT and CDR2 YYEEEE. CDR3: CASSYRDSPTNEKLFF. The CDR3 DNA is TGTGCCAGCAGCTACCGGGACAGCCCAACTAATGAAAAACTGTTTTTT.

This chain joins TRBV29-1 and TRBJ1-2; tentative D call: TRBD1 (5 bases). The CDR3 runs 12 residues. Germline CDR1 and CDR2: SQVTM and ANQGSEA. V was cut by 4 bases and J by 2 bases, with 8 bases left in between. The CDR3 region is CSVVGANYGYTF. The CDR3 nucleotides read TGCAGCGTTGTTGGGGCAAACTATGGCTACACCTTC.

The chain couples TRBV2 to TRBJ2-1; D is perhaps TRBD1 (7 bases). From germline, CDR1 is SNHLY and CDR2 FYNNEI. The ends were cut back, 6 bases at V and 9 bases at J, with 15 bases in the middle. The CDR3 is made up of 13 amino acids. Here the CDR3 DNA reads TGTGCCAGCAGAGCCCCAGGGGGAGGTGAGCAGTTCTTC. It specifies CASRAPGGGEQFF.